This is a list of T cell receptor beta chains from one sample in a study of blood T cell repertoires in COVID-19. Assay used: immunoSEQ multiplex PCR; TCRdb lists only in-frame clones, some missing. The table lists fewer than 300,000 clones, 70% to 90% of them singletons. Sequenced input: PBMCs or T cells enriched from blood (not recorded which). All receptors derive from a man aged 18 to 35 who had recovered from COVID-19. The CDR3 runs from the conserved cysteine through the conserved F or W. A D gene is named only where the DNA matches it firmly. The size of a clone is reported for some rows only, either as once, few or many, or as a class for expanded clones.

clone_size: once
d_call: TRBD2
v_call: TRBV9
j_call: TRBJ2-2
cdr3_nt: TGTGCCAGCAGCGTAGCCCCCATGGCTAGCGGTACCGGGGAGCTGTTTTTT
cdr3_aa: CASSVAPMASGTGELFF

clone_size: -
d_call: TRBD2
v_call: TRBV19
j_call: TRBJ2-1
cdr3_nt: TGTGCCAGTAGTATAGGCGGGGGGACGAATGAGCAGTTCTTC
cdr3_aa: CASSIGGGTNEQFF

clone_size: -
d_call: -
v_call: TRBV3-1/TRBV3-2
j_call: TRBJ1-1
cdr3_nt: TGTGCCAGCACCCTCCTCGGCACTGAAGCTTTCTTT
cdr3_aa: CASTLLGTEAFF

clone_size: -
d_call: -
v_call: TRBV27
j_call: TRBJ2-5
cdr3_nt: TGTGCCAGCAGTTACTCGACGGGAGAGACCCAGTACTTC
cdr3_aa: CASSYSTGETQYF

clone_size: once
d_call: TRBD1
v_call: TRBV11-2
j_call: TRBJ1-2
cdr3_nt: TGTGCCAGCAGCCACGCAGGGGGCGCAAACTATGGCTACACCTTC
cdr3_aa: CASSHAGGANYGYTF

clone_size: -
d_call: TRBD1
v_call: TRBV29-1
j_call: TRBJ2-7
cdr3_nt: TGCAGCGTTACTCCCGGGACAGGAGGCCCGCGTTACGAGCAGTACTTC
cdr3_aa: CSVTPGTGGPRYEQYF

clone_size: -
d_call: TRBD1
v_call: TRBV18
j_call: TRBJ2-5
cdr3_nt: TGTGCCAGCTCACCCAGACAGGGTGAGGGGGAGACCCAGTACTTC
cdr3_aa: CASSPRQGEGETQYF

clone_size: -
d_call: -
v_call: TRBV25-1
j_call: TRBJ2-5
cdr3_nt: TGTGCCAGCAGTGAATTGTCAGGGGCGAAAGAGACCCAGTACTTC
cdr3_aa: CASSELSGAKETQYF

clone_size: once
d_call: TRBD1
v_call: TRBV19
j_call: TRBJ1-3
cdr3_nt: TGTGCCAGTAGCCCACCCCGGCAGGGGGTAAATATGGACACCATATATTTT
cdr3_aa: CASSPPRQGVNMDTIYF

clone_size: once
d_call: TRBD2
v_call: TRBV4-1
j_call: TRBJ2-6
cdr3_nt: TGCGCCAGCAGCGCCGGGACTAGCTCTGGGGCCAACGTCCTGACTTTC
cdr3_aa: CASSAGTSSGANVLTF

clone_size: -
d_call: -
v_call: TRBV30
j_call: TRBJ1-1
cdr3_nt: TGTGCCTGGAGGCCAACATGGAACACTGAAGCTTTCTTT
cdr3_aa: CAWRPTWNTEAFF

clone_size: -
d_call: -
v_call: TRBV7-2
j_call: TRBJ2-1
cdr3_nt: TGTGCCAGCAGTCTAGGAGGCAGGGGCTCCTACAATGAGCAGTTCTTC
cdr3_aa: CASSLGGRGSYNEQFF

clone_size: once
d_call: TRBD2
v_call: TRBV12-5
j_call: TRBJ2-3
cdr3_nt: TGTGCTAGTGGTTTAACTAGCGGATACACAGATACGCAGTATTTT
cdr3_aa: CASGLTSGYTDTQYF

clone_size: -
d_call: TRBD1
v_call: TRBV25-1
j_call: TRBJ2-7
cdr3_nt: TGTGCCAGCAGGACAGGGTTAAGCTCCTACGAGCAGTACTTC
cdr3_aa: CASRTGLSSYEQYF

clone_size: -
d_call: -
v_call: TRBV2
j_call: TRBJ1-2
cdr3_nt: TGTGCCAGCAGTGACGGGACAACTTCTGGCTACACCTTC
cdr3_aa: CASSDGTTSGYTF

clone_size: -
d_call: -
v_call: TRBV11-2
j_call: TRBJ2-1
cdr3_nt: TGTGCCAGCAGCTCGCCGGGGGTTTCGGGCAATGAGCAGTTCTTC
cdr3_aa: CASSSPGVSGNEQFF

clone_size: -
d_call: -
v_call: TRBV2
j_call: TRBJ1-4
cdr3_nt: TGTGCCAGCAGCCTTGGGCGGGTTAGGGTAAGAGAAAAACTGTTTTTT
cdr3_aa: CASSLGRVRVREKLFF

clone_size: -
d_call: -
v_call: TRBV3-1/TRBV3-2
j_call: TRBJ2-1
cdr3_nt: TGTGCCAGCAGCCAAAGGGGGATAGTAGCCTACAATGAGCAGTTCTTC
cdr3_aa: CASSQRGIVAYNEQFF

clone_size: -
d_call: TRBD1
v_call: TRBV5-1
j_call: TRBJ1-4
cdr3_nt: TGCGCCAGCAGCTTAACTGGGACAGGGTCGAATGAAAAACTGTTTTTT
cdr3_aa: CASSLTGTGSNEKLFF

clone_size: -
d_call: TRBD1
v_call: TRBV19
j_call: TRBJ1-5
cdr3_nt: TGTGCCAGTGGCTCCAGGGGGCGCACCAATAGCAATCAGCCCCAGCATTTT
cdr3_aa: CASGSRGRTNSNQPQHF

clone_size: -
d_call: TRBD1
v_call: TRBV11-1
j_call: TRBJ2-7
cdr3_nt: TGTGCCAGCAGGCCGGGACAGGTACTTGGCGAGCAGTACTTC
cdr3_aa: CASRPGQVLGEQYF

clone_size: -
d_call: TRBD2
v_call: TRBV3-1/TRBV3-2
j_call: TRBJ2-1
cdr3_nt: TGTGCCAGCAGCCCCCTGGGTTCTAGCGGGATCGATGAGCAGTTCTTC
cdr3_aa: CASSPLGSSGIDEQFF

clone_size: -
d_call: -
v_call: TRBV7-6
j_call: TRBJ1-6
cdr3_nt: TGTGCCAGCAGCTTAGTTCAGGGACTGAGAGCGGATTCACCCCTCCACTTT
cdr3_aa: CASSLVQGLRADSPLHF

clone_size: -
d_call: -
v_call: TRBV2
j_call: TRBJ1-2
cdr3_nt: TGTGCCAGCAGTGAAGCCGGTGCCAGCGGTGGCTACACCTTC
cdr3_aa: CASSEAGASGGYTF

clone_size: -
d_call: TRBD1
v_call: TRBV11-2
j_call: TRBJ2-5
cdr3_nt: TGTGCCAGCAGCTTAGGACAGGGCAGGGAGACCCAGTACTTC
cdr3_aa: CASSLGQGRETQYF

clone_size: -
d_call: -
v_call: TRBV4-1
j_call: TRBJ1-2
cdr3_nt: TGCGCCAGCAGCCAAGTCAATAGTGGGCAGGGAAGGGGCTACACCTTC
cdr3_aa: CASSQVNSGQGRGYTF

clone_size: once
d_call: TRBD2
v_call: TRBV28
j_call: TRBJ2-1
cdr3_nt: TGTGCCAGCAGTTACCGGACTAGCGAGAACAATGAGCAGTTCTTC
cdr3_aa: CASSYRTSENNEQFF

clone_size: -
d_call: -
v_call: TRBV5-1
j_call: TRBJ2-3
cdr3_nt: TGCGCCAGCAGCATCGGAAGTTACGGGACAGATACGCAGTATTTT
cdr3_aa: CASSIGSYGTDTQYF

clone_size: -
d_call: TRBD1
v_call: TRBV5-1
j_call: TRBJ2-3
cdr3_nt: TGCGCCAGCAGCTTGGCCGGGACAGGGTCTCCTGCACAAGATACGCAGTATTTT
cdr3_aa: CASSLAGTGSPAQDTQYF

clone_size: -
d_call: -
v_call: TRBV6-4
j_call: TRBJ2-1
cdr3_nt: TGTGCCAGCAGTGAGGACAGCTACAATGAGCAGTTCTTC
cdr3_aa: CASSEDSYNEQFF

clone_size: -
d_call: -
v_call: TRBV2
j_call: TRBJ2-1
cdr3_nt: TGTGGGGTAAGCCTAGGGGGCAATGAGCAGTTCTTC
cdr3_aa: CGVSLGGNEQFF